These 30 T cell receptor beta chains originate from one sample sequenced in a study of identical twins. TCRdb processed the 5' RACE reads anew with MiXCR; each CDR3 protein has one entry. This sample has around 1.7 million distinct CDR3 sequences, with roughly 35% found just once. The sequenced material came from cord blood. These receptors were obtained from a newborn girl in good health.

The sample holds a few counts of this clonotype. The J gene is TRBJ2-1, the V gene TRBV6-2 or TRBV6-3, with D possibly matching TRBD1 (5 bases). The CDR3 extends over 13 amino acids. The V gene's germline CDR1 is MNHEY and CDR2 SVGEGT. The V gene lost 0 bases and the J gene lost 9 bases, with 9 bases spanning the gap. CDR3 protein: CASSYSPGFEQFF. The CDR3 region has the DNA TGTGCCAGCAGTTACTCCCCAGGGTTTGAGCAGTTCTTC.

The sample holds a few counts of this clonotype. The genes are TRBV7-9 and TRBJ1-2; D gene uncertain. CDR3 length: 11 residues. Trimming took off 5 bases at V and 10 bases at J, with 11 bases between the two ends. The germline gives CDR1 SEHNR, CDR2 FQNEAQ (reference sequence). CDR3 bases: TGTGCCAGCAGCCTCAGAGTGACCTACACCTTC. Protein: CASSLRVTYTF.

The J gene is TRBJ2-1, the V gene TRBV25-1, with TRBD2 identical over 16 bases. Germline trimming cut 4 bases from V and 8 bases from J; bases unmatched to any gene: 11. The CDR3 contains 18 residues. In germline, CDR1 is MGHDK, CDR2 SYGVNS. CDR3 sequence (DNA): TGTGCCAGCAGTGGTCCGGGACTAGCGGGAGGGTTTTCCCATGAGCAGTTCTTC. As protein: CASSGPGLAGGFSHEQFF.

The chain is built from TRBV12-3 or TRBV12-4 and TRBJ2-3, with 11 bases matching TRBD2. The CDR3 spans 15 residues. V trimming: 6 bases; J trimming: 4 bases; junction bases outside the gene matches: 6. Here the CDR3 reads CASRLAGDSSDTQYF. CDR3 nucleotide sequence: TGTGCCAGCAGACTAGCGGGGGACTCGTCAGATACGCAGTATTTT.

This clonotype was recorded a few times. This sequence joins TRBV28 and TRBJ2-1; 7 bases match TRBD1. The V gene's germline CDR1 is MDHEN and CDR2 SYDVKM. V gave up 6 bases and J gave up 7 bases; unmatched junction bases: 12. This CDR3 spans 15 amino acids. As DNA, the CDR3 is TGTGCCAGCAGCCCAAGGGGGCGAGGGGGTAATGAGCAGTTCTTC. Translating gives CASSPRGRGGNEQFF.

The CDR3 loop reads CASTPSLNQPQHF. In nucleotides, the CDR3 is TGTGCCAGCACCCCTTCCCTAAATCAGCCCCAGCATTTT. The V gene is TRBV27, the J gene TRBJ1-5, with unresolved D. Germline values: CDR1 MNHEY, CDR2 SMNVEV (reference sequence). This CDR3 is built from 13 residues. The germline V and J ends were trimmed by 7 bases and 4 bases, with 11 bases remaining between them.

The chain joins TRBV18 to TRBJ1-4; no definite D call. The V end lost 2 bases, the J end lost 4 bases, and 11 bases lay between the germline ends. The CDR3 has 15 residues. Germline values: CDR1 KGHSH, CDR2 LQKENI. Written as DNA, the CDR3 is TGTGCCAGCTCACCAGCGATGCGTTATAATGAAAAACTGTTTTTT. Protein: CASSPAMRYNEKLFF.

This chain joins TRBV16 and TRBJ1-5; D is unclear. The CDR3 consists of 14 residues. The germline V gene encodes CDR1 KGHSY and CDR2 FQNENV. V lost 0 bases and J lost 4, with 7 bases in between. CDR3 DNA: TGTGCCAGCAGCCAATCTGAGGTTAATCAGCCCCAGCATTTT. Protein: CASSQSEVNQPQHF. Together with reference TRBV16 and TRBJ1-5, the CDR3 gives the full variable domain: GEEVAQTPKHLVRGEGQKAKLYCAPIKGHSYVFWYQQVLKNEFKFLISFQNENVFDETGMPKERFSAKCLPNSPCSLEIQATKLEDSAVYFCASSQSEVNQPQHFGDGTRLSIL.

The V and J genes are TRBV10-3 and TRBJ1-4; 11 nucleotides align to TRBD1. From germline, CDR1 is ENHRY and CDR2 SYGVKD. CDR3 length: 13 amino acids. The CDR3 DNA reads TGTGGGGATGGGACAGGGGGAAATGAAAAACTGTTTTTT. As protein: CGDGTGGNEKLFF.

This clonotype was counted a single time. Compared with germline, one end of the junction differs, possibly owing to a read error. V gene TRBV6-1 combines with J gene TRBJ2-5; 9 bases agree with TRBD1. The end of the DNA aligns better with TRBJ2-7, so the J call may be wrong. The germline gives CDR1 MNHNS, CDR2 SASEGT. This CDR3 contains 12 residues. The CDR3, as DNA: TGTGTCAGCTTGGGACAGGGCTACGAGCAGTACTTC. It codes for CVSLGQGYEQYF.

This clonotype occurred many times. CDR3 sequence: CSVEGGFSTDTQYF. The CDR3 DNA is TGCAGCGTTGAAGGGGGCTTTAGCACAGATACGCAGTATTTT. The V and J genes are TRBV29-1 and TRBJ2-3, with D possibly matching TRBD1 (5 bases). The length of the CDR3 is 14 residues. Trimming cost V 1 base and J 0 bases, with 8 bases left between them. Germline-derived CDR1 and CDR2 are SQVTM and ANQGSEA.

Comment on this clonotype: Compared with germline, one end of the junction differs, possibly owing to a read error. The V call is TRBV7-9, the J call TRBJ2-1; 7 nucleotides match TRBD2. The V gene's germline CDR1 is SEHNR and CDR2 FQNEAQ (reference sequence). The length of the CDR3 is 14 residues. CDR3 bases: TGTGCCAGCAGCGGAACCCGGGACTACGATGAGCAGTTCTTC. The encoded protein is CASSGTRDYDEQFF.

The chain links TRBV20-1 to TRBJ2-3; 8 nucleotides match TRBD1. Germline values: CDR1 DFQATT, CDR2 SNEGSKA (reference sequence). The CDR3 is 16 amino acids. J lost 1 base, V lost 2 bases, and 8 bases had no gene match. The DNA for the CDR3 is TGCAGTGCTAGACAGGGGGCTAGCTGGGGCACAGATACGCAGTATTTT. This gives the protein CSARQGASWGTDTQYF.

CDR3 loop: CASSFSGTGRYEQYF. Here the CDR3 DNA reads TGTGCCAGTAGTTTTTCCGGGACAGGGAGGTACGAGCAGTACTTC. The chain employs TRBV19 and TRBJ2-5, with TRBD1 identical over 9 bases. Gene TRBJ2-7 matches the end of the DNA better, so the J call may be wrong. Germline V gives CDR1 LNHDA, CDR2 SQIVND (reference sequence). The CDR3 length is 15 residues.

This clonotype has just a few counts. The chain combines TRBV6-5 with TRBJ2-6; 8 bases line up with TRBD1. The CDR3 consists of 16 residues. Per the germline V gene, CDR1 is MNHEY and CDR2 is SVGAGI. The ends lost 9 bases at V and 0 bases at J; junction bases unmatched: 7. CDR3 nucleotide sequence: TGTGCCAGTAGGGGGACAGGTCTCTCTGGGGCCAACGTCCTGACTTTC. This codes for CASRGTGLSGANVLTF.

The chain links TRBV20-1 to TRBJ2-2; D is undetermined. This CDR3 has 14 residues. V lost 2 bases and J 2 bases, leaving 9 bases between the germline ends. Germline values: CDR1 DFQATT, CDR2 SNEGSKA (reference sequence). Here the CDR3 DNA reads TGCAGTGCTAGAATTCGCAAAAACACCGGGGAGCTGTTTTTT. Residues: CSARIRKNTGELFF.

The CDR3 coding sequence is TGTGCCAGCAGCCTCCGAAGCTGGACTAGCACAGATACGCAGTATTTT. It yields the protein CASSLRSWTSTDTQYF. The chain employs TRBV3-1 and TRBJ2-3, with D maybe TRBD2 (5 bases). The germline CDR1 and CDR2 sequences are LGHDT and YNNKEL (reference sequence). The V gene lost 4 bases and the J gene lost 0 bases, with 14 bases spanning the gap. CDR3 length equals 16 residues.

This clonotype was recorded a few times. The chain has TRBV13 and TRBJ2-1; D gene uncertain. Trimming stripped 5 bases from V and 8 bases from J, with 7 bases between. The germline V gene has CDR1 PRHDT and CDR2 FYEKMQ (reference sequence). The CDR3 covers 11 residues. The CDR3 here is CASSLNDEQFF. The DNA for the CDR3 is TGTGCCAGCAGCCTTAACGATGAGCAGTTCTTC.

The genes are TRBV12-3 or TRBV12-4 and TRBJ1-1; no definite D call. The germline V and J ends were trimmed by 6 bases and 5 bases, with 13 bases remaining between them. There are 13 residues in the CDR3. Here the CDR3 reads CASSPGLGTEAFF. CDR3 bases: TGTGCCAGCAGCCCAGGCCTCGGGACTGAAGCTTTCTTT.

This clonotype showed up just a few times. V and J are TRBV7-8 and TRBJ2-1; TRBD2 might be the D (6 bases). This CDR3 has 18 amino acids. Trimming removed 2 bases at V and 1 base at J, with 18 bases between. The V gene's germline CDR1 is SGHVS and CDR2 FQNEAQ. The CDR3 nucleotides read TGTGCCAGCAGCTTACCCCGGACTATTTGGAGTTCCTACAATGAGCAGTTCTTC. It specifies CASSLPRTIWSSYNEQFF.

This clonotype has only a few counts. The rearrangement uses TRBV5-6 and TRBJ2-1, with D perhaps TRBD2 (5 bases). The CDR3 runs to 15 residues. Looked up from germline, CDR1 is SGHDT and CDR2 is YYEEEE. V was clipped by 0 bases and J by 4 bases, with 11 bases between them. The CDR3 DNA reads TGTGCCAGCAGCTTGGGAAGGGAGAGATACAATGAGCAGTTCTTC. Translating gives CASSLGRERYNEQFF.

This chain joins TRBV5-1 and TRBJ2-4; 7 bases match TRBD1. The J call may not be correct, given that the DNA end is closer to TRBJ2-7. This CDR3 is 15 amino acids long. From germline, CDR1 is SGHRS and CDR2 YFSETQ. The CDR3, as DNA: TGCGCCAGCAGCTTGGGGTTTCAGGGGGCCTACGAGCAGTACTTC. Its protein product is CASSLGFQGAYEQYF.

This chain's CDR3 is CSANKYGNSPLHF. In nucleotides, the CDR3 is TGCAGTGCGAATAAATACGGGAATTCACCCCTCCACTTT. The V gene is TRBV20-1, the J gene TRBJ1-6; no clear D. The CDR3 has 13 residues. V was pared by 6 bases and J by 7 bases, with 13 bases between. CDR1 and CDR2 (germline): DFQATT, SNEGSKA (reference sequence).

The V and J genes are TRBV29-1 and TRBJ2-5; 10 bases are a match to TRBD1. V dropped 8 bases and J dropped 0; count of bases not matched to a gene: 6. The CDR3 is 14 amino acids. CDR1 is SQVTM and CDR2 is ANQGSEA in the germline V gene. CDR3 loop: CSIRTGGYQETQYF. In DNA, the CDR3 is TGCAGCATCCGGACAGGGGGGTACCAAGAGACCCAGTACTTC.

The CDR3 sequence: CATRRQGGYEQYF. The CDR3 nucleotides are TGTGCCACTCGACGGCAGGGAGGCTACGAGCAGTACTTC. The V gene is TRBV6-5, the J gene TRBJ2-1; a weak D match, TRBD2 (6 bases). The DNA end is more similar to TRBJ2-7, so the J call may be wrong. Germline V gives CDR1 MNHEY, CDR2 SVGAGI. The length of the CDR3 is 13 residues.

The sample holds a few counts of this clonotype. This chain links TRBV20-1 with TRBJ1-6; the D gene is possibly TRBD1 (6 bases). This CDR3 has 14 residues. Germline V gives CDR1 DFQATT, CDR2 SNEGSKA (reference sequence). The CDR3 loop reads CSAPSGDLNSPLHF. CDR3 coding DNA: TGCAGCGCTCCCTCAGGGGACCTTAATTCACCCCTCCACTTT.

Note on this clonotype: A clone one base away is much larger, so this may be a read error. V and J are TRBV7-8 and TRBJ2-3; D may be TRBD2 (6 bases). Germline CDR1 reads SGHVS; CDR2 reads FQNEAQ. The CDR3 runs to 13 residues. CDR3 nucleotides: TGTGCCGGCAGATGGGGGGGCACAGATACGCAGTATTTT. Amino acid sequence: CAGRWGGTDTQYF.

The rearrangement joins TRBV27 to TRBJ2-1; D uncertain. The germline V gene encodes CDR1 MNHEY and CDR2 SMNVEV (reference sequence). This CDR3 is built from 13 residues. V lost 4 bases and J 5 bases, leaving 9 bases between the germline ends. The CDR3: CASSSTSDNEQFF. In nucleotides, the CDR3 is TGTGCCAGCAGTTCAACCAGCGACAATGAGCAGTTCTTC.

The gene calls are TRBV9 and TRBJ1-2, with 9 bases matching TRBD1. Germline CDR1 and CDR2: SGDLS and YYNGEE. The CDR3 is 13 residues long. Unmatched junction bases numbered 5, after V lost 5 bases and J lost 6 bases. The CDR3 is CASRGTGLHGYTF. DNA of the CDR3: TGTGCCAGCAGGGGGACAGGGTTGCATGGCTACACCTTC.

This rearrangement joins TRBV11-2 to TRBJ2-3, with D perhaps matching TRBD1 (5 bases). The CDR3 loop spans 15 amino acids. Germline V gene data show CDR1 as SGHAT and CDR2 as FQNNGV. V was clipped by 4 bases and J by 1 base, with 12 bases between them. DNA of the CDR3: TGTGCCAGCAGCTCGACCGAACAGGGCACAGATACGCAGTATTTT. It specifies CASSSTEQGTDTQYF.